This T cell receptor (beta chain) was captured in a study of cytomegalovirus exposure and HLA in healthy donors. The PCR was carried out with 60 Vbeta primers and 13 Jbeta primers. TCRdb keeps only in-frame clones here, not all; method: immunoSEQ multiplex PCR. This table lists 120,000 to 150,000 clones. V was clipped by 0 bases and J by 4 bases, with 13 bases between them. The germline V gene has CDR1 LGHNA and CDR2 YNFKEQ. The CDR3 has 16 residues. Overall study results and limits: Cytomegalovirus association was assigned to about 150 TCR beta chains.

A note on this clone: Its specificity is unknown.

Source material: PBMCs. The TCR comes from a woman between 18 and 29 years old in good health and CMV-seronegative. The chain links TRBV4-2 to TRBJ1-5; a possible D gene is TRBD1 (6 bases). CDR3: CASSQDPGQLNQPQHF. The CDR3 coding sequence is TGTGCCAGCAGCCAAGATCCCGGACAGTTAAATCAGCCCCAGCATTTT.